This T cell receptor (beta chain) was identified in a study of blood T cell repertoires in COVID-19. Overall study: In each case, the material was cDNA or gDNA derived from T cells, B-cell-depleted T cells, or PBMCs.

CDR3 length equals 17 residues. V was pared by 4 bases and J by 2 bases, with 8 bases of the junction left unmatched. CDR1 is SGHDT and CDR2 is YYEEEE in the germline V gene. Original data processing: Amplification from reference gene primers served as the basis for estimated nucleated cell counts. Method: immunoSEQ multiplex PCR; TCRdb's copy keeps in-frame clones and lacks some. The DNA gave D and trimming, while V, J and clone size come from that table. Of some 450,000 clones listed, roughly 89% were seen once; the top ten hold about 0.91%. The Seattle patients joined while their infection was active and were tracked longitudinally afterward.

Sequenced material: peripheral blood. The chain combines TRBV5-6 with TRBJ2-7, with TRBD2 matching 14 bases. The receptor was derived from a man younger than 35 with COVID-19, enrolled during active disease. CDR3 coding DNA: TGTGCCAGCAGCGGGACTAGCGGGAGTCCCTCTCCCTACGAGCAGTACTTC. It translates to CASSGTSGSPSPYEQYF.